This T cell receptor beta chain comes out of a study of immune evolution from preneoplasia to lung adenocarcinoma. Profiling relied on immunoSEQ multiplex PCR, and the TCRdb table lists in-frame clones only, not all of them. The sample has fewer than 50,000 clones, over 75% seen once. As to this clone: Antigen unknown. An end of the junction differs from the germline gene, which may be a read error.

The study's findings and limits: Later-stage lesions seemingly showed higher T cell density and diversity than normal lung. Top clone share appeared to fall from AAH through AIS, MIA, adenocarcinoma.

CDR3 length: 15 amino acids. Germline CDR1 reads MNHNS; CDR2 reads SASEGT. Sequences were obtained from FFPE invasive lung adenocarcinoma tissue. The TCR originated in a person between 55 and 69 years old with lung adenocarcinoma. V usage is TRBV6-1 and J usage is TRBJ2-1; no firm D call. The CDR3 loop reads CTSSESLGDYNEQFF. The CDR3 DNA follows: TGTACCAGCAGTGAAAGCCTGGGTGACTACAATGAGCAGTTCTTC.